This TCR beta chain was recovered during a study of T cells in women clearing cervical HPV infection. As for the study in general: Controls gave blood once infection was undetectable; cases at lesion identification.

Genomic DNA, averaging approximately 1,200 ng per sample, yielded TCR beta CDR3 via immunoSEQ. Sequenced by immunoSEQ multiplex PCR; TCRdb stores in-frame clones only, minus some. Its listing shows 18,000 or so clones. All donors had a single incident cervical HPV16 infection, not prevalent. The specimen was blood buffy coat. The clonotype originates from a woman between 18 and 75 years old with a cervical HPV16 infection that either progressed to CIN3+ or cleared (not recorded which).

The sequenced CDR3 bases are TGTGCCAGTAGTATATTGTTCAGGAGCAAGACCTACGAG. This encodes CASSILFRSKTYE. Given in full, the CDR3 is CASSILFRSKTYEQYF. The chain combines TRBV19 with TRBJ2-7; no clear D gene. The read gets to within 3 residues of the CDR3 end, and the germline J gene fills in the rest. Germline V gene sequence: CDR1 LNHDA, CDR2 SQIVND (reference sequence). The CDR3 extends over 16 amino acids. V was clipped by 2 bases and J by 2 bases, with 16 bases between them.